This TCR beta chain was profiled in a study of blood T cell repertoires in COVID-19. This CDR3 contains 15 residues. Germline V CDR1 and CDR2: SGHAT, FQNNGV. V lost 5 bases and J lost 0; bases outside the gene matches: 4. Sequencing was performed with immunoSEQ multiplex PCR; in TCRdb, only in-frame clones are kept and a portion is missing. This repertoire shows 300,000 to 400,000 clones, around 91% found once; its top ten account for around 3.5%. V gene TRBV11-2 combines with J gene TRBJ1-5, with 7 bases aligning to TRBD1. The sequenced material came from peripheral blood. The clonotype comes from a woman aged 18-35 years who had recovered from COVID-19. The CDR3 bases are TGTGCCAGCAGCCGACAGGGAACTAGCAATCAGCCCCAGCATTTT. Protein product: CASSRQGTSNQPQHF.